This T cell receptor delta chain was recovered during a study of Vγ9Vδ2 T cells in congenital toxoplasmosis (dated by TCRdb to about 2021). In the study overall: The diagnosis of congenital toxoplasmosis relied on IgG, IgM and IgA serology, Western blot and an in-house interferon-gamma release assay. This study compared the CDR3 repertoires of the gamma and delta chains in sorted blood gammadelta T cells from congenitally T. gondii-infected infants versus uninfected infants. TCR sequencing covered roughly five infected and around 11 uninfected infants at 2 months, plus 3 infected and 4 uninfected infants at 1 year. Infant repertoires were sequenced at 2 months after birth and at 1 year of age. Study-wide conclusions, independent of this receptor: Repertoire differences between infected and uninfected infants were less clear at 1 year of age than at 2 months. Germline-encoded fetal-type TRDV2 CDR3 sequences seemed more prevalent in infected than uninfected roughly 2-month-old infants, suggesting an in utero expansion footprint. Compared with uninfected infants, infected infants at 2 months appeared to have fewer N additions in their TRGV9 and TRDV2 CDR3s, and this was especially true for TRDV2-TRDJ1 sequences. Both infected and uninfected infants showed high prevalence of a public TRGV9 clonotype. Two months was the earliest age with enough suitable sample material for TCR repertoire analysis, so newborn repertoires were not sequenced.

Regarding this clone: What this receptor recognizes is not known. This likely reflects a read error, since a far larger clone is one base away.

cDNA was generated in one tube by template-switch reverse transcription with TRGC- and TRDC-specific primers, using SuperScript II. The TRGC primer was designed so that it binds both the TRGC1 and the TRGC2 constant genes. The KAPA Real-Time Library Amplification Kit was used for TRG and TRD amplification, and AMPure XP bead purification was performed between steps. Index PCR with the Nextera XT Index Kit was used to attach the Illumina sequencing adapters. An Illumina MiSeq running the V2 300 kit was used to sequence the TRG and TRD amplicons, producing 150 bp paired-end reads. The source study handled its data this way. Before any further analysis, FastQC version 0.11.8 was used to check read quality. Reads were mapped to GenBank TRG or TRD reference genes, and MiXCR version 3.0.3 was used to assemble CDR3 sequences. Default MiXCR settings were kept, except that 3 rather than 5 consecutive nucleotides were used to assemble TRDD gene segments. N additions, CDR3 length, J segment length and clonotype sharing between samples were all calculated using VDJtools version 1.2.1. CDR3 sequences that were out of frame or contained stop codons were left out of the analysis. Infant repertoires were assessed for overlap with previously published fetal, cord blood and adult blood Vgamma9Vdelta2 repertoires. TCRdb called clones anew from the public reads via CATT; matching DNA rows were later pooled. For this entry, the V and J calls and clone size follow TCRdb and not the study's own pipeline. The sample table lists 300 to 450 delta-chain clones, about a quarter of them with a count of one. The ten largest clones represent under 85% of the sample.

The same treatment, consisting of spiramycin and/or pyrimethamine plus sulfadiazine plus folinic acid, was given to mothers of infected and uninfected infants alike. Every infant, whether infected or uninfected, was delivered at term, after more than 37 weeks of gestation. Approximately 0.92 mL of blood was processed into PBMCs by Lymphoprep gradient centrifugation, after which the PBMCs were cryopreserved in liquid nitrogen and shipped to Belgium. Thawed PBMCs were labeled with Zombie NIR viability dye and stained with CD3, TCR gammadelta, Vgamma9 and Vdelta2 antibodies. Sorting of CD3+ TCRgammadelta+ T cells was performed on a FACSAria III, with a mean purity of 98%. For each sample, the RNeasy Micro Kit was used to isolate RNA from around 10,000 sorted gammadelta T cells. Infants were born to mothers enrolled with primary T. gondii infection during pregnancy. Infant peripheral blood was collected at an outpatient microbiology and virology center in Pavia, Italy.

Deletion took 3 bases off V and 4 bases off J, with a span of 11 bases between the germline ends. Via the germline V gene, CDR1 is GEAIGNYY and CDR2 EKD. The CDR3 starts with the cysteine, ends with the phenylalanine, and has 13 residues. Left in the record is the CDR3 DNA by itself, 39 bases read in frame from the first base. The source material was gamma-delta T cells from blood. This clonotype was obtained from a child younger than 10 born to a mother with Toxoplasma gondii infection during pregnancy, either congenitally infected or uninfected (not recorded which). The chain was built from TRDV2 and TRDJ1, with no confidently assigned D gene. The DNA sequence is TGTGCCTGTGACGGGCTGAACAACGATAAACTCATCTTT. It is translated as CACDGLNNDKLIF.